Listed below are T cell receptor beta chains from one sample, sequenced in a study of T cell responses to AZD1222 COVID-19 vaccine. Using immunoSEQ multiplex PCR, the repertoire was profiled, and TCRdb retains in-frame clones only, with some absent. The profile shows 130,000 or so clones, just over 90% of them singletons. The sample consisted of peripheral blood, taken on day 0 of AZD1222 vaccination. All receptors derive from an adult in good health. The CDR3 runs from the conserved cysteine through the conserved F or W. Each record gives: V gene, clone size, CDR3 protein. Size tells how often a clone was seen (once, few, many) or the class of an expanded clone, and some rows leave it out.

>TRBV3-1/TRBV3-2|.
CASSQGGLAGGRRGETQYF
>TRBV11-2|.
CASSREVVTFYEQYF
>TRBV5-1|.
CASSDRVGDSPLHF
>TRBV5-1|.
CASSQRPPDTQYF
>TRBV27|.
CASSLTANTEAFF
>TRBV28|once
CASMSMGAGYQETQYF
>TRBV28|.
CASSLGRGYSYEQYF
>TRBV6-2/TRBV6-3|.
CASSSSGSPNDEQFF
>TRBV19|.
CASSIYREKNTGELFF
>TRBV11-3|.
CASSLGRDQSYNEQFF
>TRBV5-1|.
CASSTGTSGWAGELFF
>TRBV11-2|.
CASSLNARGTEAFF
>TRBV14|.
CASSQGSGNTIYF
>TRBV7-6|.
CASSLAGLAGGRYEQYF
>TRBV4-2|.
CASSQEAGRGNEKLFF
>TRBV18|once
CASSQGVNTEAFF
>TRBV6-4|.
CASSPGVGANYGYTF
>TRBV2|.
CASSEWGQGNYGYTF
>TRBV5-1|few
CASSLEASGRDEQFF
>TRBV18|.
CASSPIMGQGLDTQYF
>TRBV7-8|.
CASGTALRGANVLTF
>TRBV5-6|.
CASSSQGGDEKLFF
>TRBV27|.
CASSSLTGSGNQPQHF
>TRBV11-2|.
CASSLSGQDNSPLHF
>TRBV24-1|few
CATRGRADEKLFF
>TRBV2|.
CASKGKTGGGNEQYF
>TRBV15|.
CATSRGLGHHNEQFF
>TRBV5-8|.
CASSLSGWSGSTEAFF
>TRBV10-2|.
CASEGLAGNTGELFF
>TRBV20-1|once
CSAMGLGELFF
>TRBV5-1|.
CASSLYGSDSSTDTQYF
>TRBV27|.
CASSEPDQADNEQFF
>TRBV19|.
CASGSNQPQHF
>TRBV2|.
CASITRGSEQFF
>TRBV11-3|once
CASSLGYNEQFF
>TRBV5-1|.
CASSLASSGSGANVLTF
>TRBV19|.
CATARQGGYGYTF
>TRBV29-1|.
CSVVASADTQYF
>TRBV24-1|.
CATSDPGTGGNEQFF
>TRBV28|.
CASSSTGTANTEAFF
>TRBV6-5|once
CASSYQGTSGNTIYF
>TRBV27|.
CASSFRGRVETQYF
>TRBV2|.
CASRGGVRSTEAFF
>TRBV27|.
CASREKAKNIQYF
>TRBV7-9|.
CASSLNEGPTNEQFF
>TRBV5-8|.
CASSSSGTTYNEQFF
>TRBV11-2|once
CASSSLAGQQETQYF
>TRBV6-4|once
CAGNTEAFF
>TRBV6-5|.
CASTQDRGGSEQYF
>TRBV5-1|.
CASSLVGTGDRSGNTIYF
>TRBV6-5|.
CASGLEGFTEAFF
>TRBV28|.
CASRVEYEQYF
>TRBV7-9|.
CASTYDTGSGNTIYF
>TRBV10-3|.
CAIRPGVAGGPNEQFF
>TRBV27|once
CASRTKGGWNEQFF